Reported below is one TCR beta chain. Its antigen is unknown. This specimen comes from a study of T cells expressing NK-cell markers. Overall study results and limits: Also leading the CD3+CD56-NKG2C+ fraction in a handful of donors were these clonotypes.

CDR3 length: 11 amino acids. CDR1 and CDR2 (germline): SGHKS, YYEKEE (reference sequence). From its re-call of the 5' RACE reads, TCRdb lists each CDR3 protein once, without DNA. Reported are some 140,000 distinct CDR3 sequences; the ten largest clones contain around a third. The material sequenced was blood T cells: a sorted CD56 or NKG2C T cell subset, CD4+ or CD8+ T cells, or bulk PBMC T cells (not recorded which). The clonotype originates from a woman in her forties or fifties in good health. The rearrangement joins TRBV5-5 to TRBJ1-2; lacking DNA, the TRBD1 call made by TCRdb goes unchecked. This CDR3 is CASSPGFRYTF.